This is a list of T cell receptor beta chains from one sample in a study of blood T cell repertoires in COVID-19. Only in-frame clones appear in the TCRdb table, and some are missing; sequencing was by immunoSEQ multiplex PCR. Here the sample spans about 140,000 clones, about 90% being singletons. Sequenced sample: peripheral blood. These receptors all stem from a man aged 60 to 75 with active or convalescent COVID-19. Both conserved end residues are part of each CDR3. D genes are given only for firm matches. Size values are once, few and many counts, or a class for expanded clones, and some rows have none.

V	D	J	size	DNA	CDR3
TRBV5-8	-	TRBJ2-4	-	TGTGCCAGCAGCCCCCGACTGCGGGTAGCCAAAAACATTCAGTACTTC	CASSPRLRVAKNIQYF
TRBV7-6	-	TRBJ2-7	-	TGTGCCAGCAGCTTAGCGGTAACTTCCTACGAGCAGTACTTC	CASSLAVTSYEQYF
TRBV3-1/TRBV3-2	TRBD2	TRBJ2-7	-	TGTGCCAGCAGCCAAGATACTAGCGGGAGGGGCGAGCAGTACTTC	CASSQDTSGRGEQYF
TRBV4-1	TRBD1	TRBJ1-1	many	TGCGCCAGCAAACCGACAGGGAGGCGCACTGAAGCTTTCTTT	CASKPTGRRTEAFF
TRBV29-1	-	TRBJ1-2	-	TGCAGCGTTGAAGGGTCGGCAGGGAAGTCGAATGGCTACACCTTC	CSVEGSAGKSNGYTF
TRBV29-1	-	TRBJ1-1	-	TGCAGCGTTCAACAGGGTACTGAAGCTTTCTTT	CSVQQGTEAFF
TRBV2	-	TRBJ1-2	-	TGTGCCGCAAACAGGGTCGGCTATGGCTACACCTTC	CAANRVGYGYTF
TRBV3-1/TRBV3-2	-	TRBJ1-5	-	TGTGCCAGCAGCCAAGATCAGACTGGGCCCCAGCATTTT	CASSQDQTGPQHF
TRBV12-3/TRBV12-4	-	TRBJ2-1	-	TGTGCCAGCAGCCAACTAGTCCACAATGAGCAGTTCTTC	CASSQLVHNEQFF
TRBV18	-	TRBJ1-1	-	TGTGCCAGCTCAACCAGTGGGGCCAGCACTGAAGCTTTCTTT	CASSTSGASTEAFF
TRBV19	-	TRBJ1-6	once	TGTGCCAGCCACCCTGGACACTCGTATAATTCACCCCTCCACTTT	CASHPGHSYNSPLHF
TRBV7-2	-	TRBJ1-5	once	TGTGCCAGCAGCTCCGAGGCGGGGGGGCAGGGGCGCAATCAGCCCCAGCATTTT	CASSSEAGGQGRNQPQHF
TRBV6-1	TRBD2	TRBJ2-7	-	TGTGCCAGCAGTGCATTAATTTTTTCTAGCGGGACCCCCTACGAGCAGTACTTC	CASSALIFSSGTPYEQYF
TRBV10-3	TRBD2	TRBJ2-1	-	TGTGCCATCAGTGATACGGCGGGAGTAGGGAATGAGCAGTTCTTC	CAISDTAGVGNEQFF
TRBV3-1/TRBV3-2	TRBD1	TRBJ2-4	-	TGTGCCAGCAGCCACTCTGGGACAGGGGGCGAAAACATTCAGTACTTC	CASSHSGTGGENIQYF
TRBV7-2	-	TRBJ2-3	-	TGTGCCAGCAGCGCCCGGGGGAAGGGAGATACGCAGTATTTT	CASSARGKGDTQYF
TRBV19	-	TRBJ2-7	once	TGTGCCAGTAGTCCACGTGAGGGCTCGACCAGCTACGAGCAGTACTTC	CASSPREGSTSYEQYF
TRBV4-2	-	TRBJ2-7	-	TGTGCCAGCAGCCAGAACTCGGGACTCCCTGGGTACGAGCAGTACTTC	CASSQNSGLPGYEQYF
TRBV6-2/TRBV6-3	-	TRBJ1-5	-	TGTGCCAGCAGTTTAACTCAGGGCGGTTGGCAGCCCCAGCATTTT	CASSLTQGGWQPQHF
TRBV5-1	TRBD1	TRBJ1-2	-	TGCGCCAGCAGCTGGACAGGGCAGGGTGACGGCTACACCTTC	CASSWTGQGDGYTF
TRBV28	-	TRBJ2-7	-	TGTGCCAGCAGTCCCCCGGACAGACTCTACGAGCAGTACTTC	CASSPPDRLYEQYF
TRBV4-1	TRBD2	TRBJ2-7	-	TGCGCCAGCAGCCGCCGACTAGCGGGATCCTCCTACGAGCAGTACTTC	CASSRRLAGSSYEQYF
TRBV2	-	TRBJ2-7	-	TGTGCCAGCAGCACCTACGAGCAGTACTTC	CASSTYEQYF
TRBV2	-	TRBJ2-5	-	TGTGCCAGCAGTTACAGGGCCCGGCAAGAGACCCAGTACTTC	CASSYRARQETQYF
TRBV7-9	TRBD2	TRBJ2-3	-	TGTGCCAGCAGCTTATGGACTAGCGGGAGGGAGCCGCCAGATACGCAGTATTTT	CASSLWTSGREPPDTQYF
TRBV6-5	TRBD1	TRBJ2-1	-	TGTGCCAGCAGTTACCGGGACAGGGGCCTGAATGAGCAGTTCTTC	CASSYRDRGLNEQFF
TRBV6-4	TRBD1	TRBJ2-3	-	TGTGCCAGCAGGGGACAGGGTACAGATACGCAGTATTTT	CASRGQGTDTQYF
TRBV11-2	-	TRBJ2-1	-	TGTGCCAGCAGCTTAGGTCAGGCAACCCCCTACAATGAGCAGTTCTTC	CASSLGQATPYNEQFF
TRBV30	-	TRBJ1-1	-	TGTGCCTGGACGCCTGAGACTGGAATGAACACTGAAGCTTTCTTT	CAWTPETGMNTEAFF
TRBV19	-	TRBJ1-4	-	TGTGCCAGTACTTCGACAGGAAGGGTAAACGAAAAACTGTTTTTT	CASTSTGRVNEKLFF
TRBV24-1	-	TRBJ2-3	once	TGTGCCACCCGGGTGGGTAGCACAGATACGCAGTATTTT	CATRVGSTDTQYF
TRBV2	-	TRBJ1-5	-	TGTGCCAGCGGCCGGGACACCAATAGCAATCAGCCCCAGCATTTT	CASGRDTNSNQPQHF
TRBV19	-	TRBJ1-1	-	TGTGCCAGTAGTTCCCGACAGGTTTACACTGAAGCTTTCTTT	CASSSRQVYTEAFF
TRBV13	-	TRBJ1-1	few	TGTGCCAGCAGCCCCCTTTTCGCTTATACAGGTAGAACTGAAGCTTTCTTT	CASSPLFAYTGRTEAFF
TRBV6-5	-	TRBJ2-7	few	TGTGCCAGCAGGTCGACTTCCTACGAGCAGTACTTC	CASRSTSYEQYF
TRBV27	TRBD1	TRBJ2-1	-	TGTGCCAGCAGTTACCGGGACAGGGGGCGTAGTGAGCAGTTCTTC	CASSYRDRGRSEQFF
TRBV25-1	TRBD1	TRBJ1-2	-	TGTGCCAGCAGTGGGCGACAGGGGCAGTACTATGGCTACACCTTC	CASSGRQGQYYGYTF
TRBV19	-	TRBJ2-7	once	TGTGCCAGTGGAGCGGGTAACGTCTACGAGCAGTACTTC	CASGAGNVYEQYF
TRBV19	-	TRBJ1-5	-	TGTGCCAGTCGACTGAGCAATCAGCCTCAGCATTTT	CASRLSNQPQHF
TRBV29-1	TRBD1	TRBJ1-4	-	TGCAGCGTTGAAGGGGCAGGGGGGAACGAAAAACTGTTTTTT	CSVEGAGGNEKLFF
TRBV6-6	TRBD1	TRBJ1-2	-	TGTGCCAGCAGGGGGACAGGGGACTCCTATGGCTACACCTTC	CASRGTGDSYGYTF
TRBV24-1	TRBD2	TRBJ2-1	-	TGTGCCACCAGTGAAACTAGCGGGAGTCAAGCGTACAATGAGCAGTTCTTC	CATSETSGSQAYNEQFF
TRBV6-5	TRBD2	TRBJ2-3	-	TGTGCCAGCCGACTAGCGGCCCTCACAGATACGCAGTATTTT	CASRLAALTDTQYF
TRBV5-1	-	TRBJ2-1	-	TGCGCCAGCAGCTTGGATTACAGGTGGAATGAGCAGTTCTTC	CASSLDYRWNEQFF
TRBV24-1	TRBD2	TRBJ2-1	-	TGTGCCACCAGTGAGGCTAGCGGGAGTATGTTAGATGAGCAGTTCTTC	CATSEASGSMLDEQFF
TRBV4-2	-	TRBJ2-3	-	TGTGCCAGCAGCCAAGATAGGGCGGGAAGCACAGATACGCAGTATTTT	CASSQDRAGSTDTQYF
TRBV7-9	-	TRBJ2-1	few	TGTGCCAGCAGCTTAGGGCTGCGGACAGTCCCGGATGAGCAGTTCTTC	CASSLGLRTVPDEQFF
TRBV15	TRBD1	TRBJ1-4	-	TGTGCCACCAGCAGTCCAGGGGGCATTGAAAAACTGTTTTTT	CATSSPGGIEKLFF
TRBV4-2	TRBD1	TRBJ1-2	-	TGTGCCAGCAGCCAAGGGGACAGGGCTGGTGGCTACACCTTC	CASSQGDRAGGYTF
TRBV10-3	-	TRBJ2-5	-	TGTGCCATCAGTGAAAGAGACAGCCAAGAGACCCAGTACTTC	CAISERDSQETQYF
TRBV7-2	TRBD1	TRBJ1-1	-	TGTGCCAGCAGGGTGGACAGGGCTTCTGAAGCTTTCTTT	CASRVDRASEAFF
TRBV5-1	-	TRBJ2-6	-	TGCGCCAGCAGCTTGGCGGGGAGTGGGGCCAACGTCCTGACTTTC	CASSLAGSGANVLTF
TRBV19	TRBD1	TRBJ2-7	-	TGTGCCAGTAGTCCACGGGACAGGGGGAGACTGGACGAGCAGTACTTC	CASSPRDRGRLDEQYF
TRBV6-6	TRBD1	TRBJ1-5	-	TGTGCCAGCAGTCGAGGGGACAGGGGACTAGGTCAGCCCCAGCATTTT	CASSRGDRGLGQPQHF
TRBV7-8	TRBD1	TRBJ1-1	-	TGTGCCAGCAGCAGCCGGGACAGGGGGTCGAACACTGAAGCTTTCTTT	CASSSRDRGSNTEAFF
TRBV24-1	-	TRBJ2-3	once	TGTGCCACCAGTGATTCCCGGAGACGCACAGATACGCAGTATTTT	CATSDSRRRTDTQYF
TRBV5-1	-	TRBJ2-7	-	TGCGCCAGCAGTTTTTTCGGGACACTTTCTGACGAGCAGTACTTC	CASSFFGTLSDEQYF
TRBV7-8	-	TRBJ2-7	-	TGTGCCAGCAGCCCGAACAGGGTTAACGAGCAGTACTTC	CASSPNRVNEQYF
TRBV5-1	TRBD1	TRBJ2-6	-	TGCGCCAGCAGCTTGTACGGACAGGGGATCGGGGCCAACGTCCTGACTTTC	CASSLYGQGIGANVLTF